This T cell receptor (beta chain) was recovered during a study of response to subunit inactivated influenza vaccine (dated by TCRdb to 2017 to 2018). Study-wide context: To follow how T cells responded to a trivalent subunit inactivated influenza vaccine, the researchers relied on deep quantitative profiling of the T cell receptor repertoire. The study at large found these results: According to the authors, only a limited number of new T cells may be recruited by each seasonal influenza vaccination.

As encoded in the germline V gene, CDR1 is MDHEN while CDR2 is SYDVKM. From cysteine to phenylalanine, the CDR3 is 14 amino acids long. The DNA shown is the 42-base CDR3, in frame from base 1. Trimming takes 6 bases off V and 4 bases off J; junction bases not matched to a gene: 5. This clonotype was detected a few times. Its antigen remains unidentified. Base-call qualities are not available, and no considerably larger clone is one nucleotide away. Library creation used RT-PCR. This sample was sequenced with an Illumina HiSeq 2500. The public reads were quality trimmed at Q25 with fastp and then assembled into clones with MiXCR by TCRdb, keeping productive beta chains. Every CDR3 protein is listed once, alongside the most common genes and DNA of its rows. This sample holds 650,000 to 700,000 distinct CDR3 sequences; about 15% were observed only once. Of the sample, roughly 11% falls within the top ten clones.

Source: PBMCs from blood, taken 11 to 12 days after vaccination. This TCR derives from a man over 45 who received an inactivated influenza vaccine. Donor details come from another sample of the same person, matched by shared clones. The chain joins TRBV28 to TRBJ2-7; 11 central bases correspond to TRBD1. The nucleotides are TGTGCCAGCAGGTGGGACAGGGGGACTTACGAGCAGTACTTC. Its protein product is CASRWDRGTYEQYF.